This TCR beta chain emerged from a study of T cell responses to AZD1222 COVID-19 vaccine. Libraries were prepared by immunoSEQ multiplex PCR; TCRdb keeps only in-frame clonotypes and omits some of them. This sample has 120,000 or so clones, with about nine tenths found just once. The V gene's germline CDR1 is MNHEY and CDR2 SVGEGT. This CDR3 comprises 14 residues. Trimming shortened V by 2 bases and J by 5 bases, and 12 bases separated the two germline ends. The chain recombines TRBV6-2 or TRBV6-3 with TRBJ1-1, with D unclear. The sample was peripheral blood, taken on day 0 of AZD1222 vaccination. The receptor comes from an adult in good health. The CDR3 loop reads CASSYTRLATEAFF. As DNA, the CDR3 is TGTGCCAGCAGTTACACCCGCTTAGCGACTGAAGCTTTCTTT.